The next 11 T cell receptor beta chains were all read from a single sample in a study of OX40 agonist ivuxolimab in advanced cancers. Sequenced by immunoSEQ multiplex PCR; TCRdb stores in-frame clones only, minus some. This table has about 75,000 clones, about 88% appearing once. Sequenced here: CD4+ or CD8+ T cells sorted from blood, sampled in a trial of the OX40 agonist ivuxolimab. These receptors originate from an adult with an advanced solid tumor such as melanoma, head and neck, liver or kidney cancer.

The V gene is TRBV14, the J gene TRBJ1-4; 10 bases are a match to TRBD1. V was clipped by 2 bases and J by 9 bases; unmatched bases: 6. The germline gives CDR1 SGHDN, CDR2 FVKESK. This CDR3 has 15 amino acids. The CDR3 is CASSQIGTGAQKLFF. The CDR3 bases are TGTGCCAGCAGCCAAATCGGGACAGGGGCCCAAAAACTGTTTTTT.

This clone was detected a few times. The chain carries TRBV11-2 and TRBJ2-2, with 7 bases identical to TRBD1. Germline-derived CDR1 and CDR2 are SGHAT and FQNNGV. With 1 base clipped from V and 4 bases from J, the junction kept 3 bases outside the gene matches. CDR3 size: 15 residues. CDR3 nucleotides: TGTGCCAGCAGCTTAGGGACAGGCGGCACCGGGGAGCTGTTTTTT. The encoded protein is CASSLGTGGTGELFF. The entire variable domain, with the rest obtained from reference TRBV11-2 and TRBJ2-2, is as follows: EAGVAQSPRYKIIEKRQSVAFWCNPISGHATLYWYQQILGQGPKLLIQFQNNGVVDDSQLPKDRFSAERLKGVDSTLKIQPAKLEDSAVYLCASSLGTGGTGELFFGEGSRLTVL.

CDR3 DNA: TGTGCCAGCAGTTACGACGGGACTAGCGCCTCCGAGCAGTACTTC. Translating gives CASSYDGTSASEQYF. This chain links TRBV6-5 with TRBJ2-7, with TRBD2 matching over 10 bases. The length of the CDR3 is 15 residues. Germline loops: CDR1 MNHEY, CDR2 SVGAGI. V dropped 2 bases and J dropped 6; count of bases not matched to a gene: 7.

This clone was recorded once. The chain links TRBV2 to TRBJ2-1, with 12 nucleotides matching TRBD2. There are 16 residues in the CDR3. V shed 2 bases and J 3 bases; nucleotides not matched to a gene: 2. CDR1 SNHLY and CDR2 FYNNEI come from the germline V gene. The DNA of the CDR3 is TGTGCCAGCAGTGAATCGGGACTAGCGGGCTACAATGAGCAGTTCTTC. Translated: CASSESGLAGYNEQFF.

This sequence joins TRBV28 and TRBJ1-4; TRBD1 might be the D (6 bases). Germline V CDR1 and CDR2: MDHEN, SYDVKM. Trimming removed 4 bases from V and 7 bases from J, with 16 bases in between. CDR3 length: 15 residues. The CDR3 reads CASSSPARGTEKLFF. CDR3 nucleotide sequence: TGTGCCAGCAGTTCGCCCGCCAGGGGCACTGAAAAACTGTTTTTT. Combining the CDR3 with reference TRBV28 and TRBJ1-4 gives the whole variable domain DVKVTQSSRYLVKRTGEKVFLECVQDMDHENMFWYRQDPGLGLRLIYFSYDVKMKEKGDIPEGYSVSREKKERFSLILESASTNQTSMYLCASSSPARGTEKLFFGSGTQLSVL.

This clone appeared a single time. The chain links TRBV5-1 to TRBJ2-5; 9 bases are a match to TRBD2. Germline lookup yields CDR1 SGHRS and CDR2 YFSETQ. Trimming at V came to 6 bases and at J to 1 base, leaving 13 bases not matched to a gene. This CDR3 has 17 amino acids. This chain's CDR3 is CASNSRGRVRGQETQYF. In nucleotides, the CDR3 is TGCGCCAGCAATAGTCGCGGGAGGGTCAGAGGCCAAGAGACCCAGTACTTC.

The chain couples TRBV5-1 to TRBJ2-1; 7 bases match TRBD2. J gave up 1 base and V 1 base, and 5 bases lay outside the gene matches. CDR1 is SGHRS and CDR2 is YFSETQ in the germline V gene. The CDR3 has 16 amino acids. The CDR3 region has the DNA TGCGCCAGCAGCTTGCTAGCGGACTTTTCCTACAATGAGCAGTTCTTC. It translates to CASSLLADFSYNEQFF.

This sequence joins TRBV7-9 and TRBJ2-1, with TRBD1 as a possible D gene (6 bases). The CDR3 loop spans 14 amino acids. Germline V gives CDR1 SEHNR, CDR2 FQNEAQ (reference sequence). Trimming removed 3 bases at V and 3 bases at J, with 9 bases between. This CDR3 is CASSLLTGYNEQFF. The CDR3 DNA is TGTGCCAGCAGCTTGTTGACAGGCTACAATGAGCAGTTCTTC.

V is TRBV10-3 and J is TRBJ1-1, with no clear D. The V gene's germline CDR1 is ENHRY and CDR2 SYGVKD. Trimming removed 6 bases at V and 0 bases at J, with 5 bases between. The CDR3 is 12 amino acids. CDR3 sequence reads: CAIRNMNTEAFF. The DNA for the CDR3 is TGTGCCATCAGGAACATGAACACTGAAGCTTTCTTT.

CDR3 sequence: CASSRIGQGYSNQPQHF. CDR3 coding DNA: TGTGCCAGCAGTCGCATCGGACAGGGTTATAGCAATCAGCCCCAGCATTTT. The genes are TRBV27 and TRBJ1-5; 8 bases are a match to TRBD1. The V gene's germline CDR1 is MNHEY and CDR2 SMNVEV (reference sequence). The CDR3 has 17 amino acids. J lost 0 bases, V lost 5 bases, and 9 bases had no gene match.

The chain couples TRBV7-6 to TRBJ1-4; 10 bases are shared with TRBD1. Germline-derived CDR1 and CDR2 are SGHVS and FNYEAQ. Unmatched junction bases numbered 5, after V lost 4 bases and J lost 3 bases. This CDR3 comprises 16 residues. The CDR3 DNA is TGTGCCAGCAGCTCAAGACAGGGGGCAGCTAATGAAAAACTGTTTTTT. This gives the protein CASSSRQGAANEKLFF.